The rows below give T cell receptor beta chains drawn from one sample of a study of blood T cell repertoires in COVID-19. TCRdb keeps only in-frame clones here, not all; method: immunoSEQ multiplex PCR. This sample has 150,000 to 200,000 clones, with 83% found just once. Material: peripheral blood. These receptors were collected from a woman aged 70-85 years with COVID-19, enrolled during active disease. CDR3s include the opening cysteine and the closing phenylalanine or tryptophan. The order of the fields is D gene, J gene, clone size, V gene, CDR3 DNA, CDR3 protein. D genes are given only for firm matches. Some rows have no size entry. The others give once, few or many, or a class for an expanded clone.

>TRBD2|TRBJ2-3|NA|TRBV7-2
TGTGCCAGCAGCTTTGTGAGGCTAGCGGGCACAGATACGCAGTATTTT
CASSFVRLAGTDTQYF
>NA|TRBJ2-7|NA|TRBV10-3
TGTGCCATCAGTAACCCGGGACTGGATGCTTACGAGCAGTACTTC
CAISNPGLDAYEQYF
>NA|TRBJ2-1|NA|TRBV18
TGTGCCAGCTCACAGGCAGCAGGCCCCACAATGGAGCAGTTCTTC
CASSQAAGPTMEQFF
>TRBD2|TRBJ2-3|once|TRBV11-2
TGTGCCAGCAGTTTCGGGTCTAGCGGGGGGTATACGCAGTATTTT
CASSFGSSGGYTQYF
>NA|TRBJ2-7|NA|TRBV5-5
TGTGCCAGCAGTCAAGACAGAACCTACGAGCAGTACTTC
CASSQDRTYEQYF
>TRBD1|TRBJ1-1|NA|TRBV10-3
TGTGCCATCGGGAGGAGGACAGGGAACACTGAAGCTTTCTTT
CAIGRRTGNTEAFF
>TRBD1|TRBJ1-2|NA|TRBV28
TGTGCCAGCACCCTCTCCGATGGGACAGGGATCGGCTGGAACTATGGCTACACCTTC
CASTLSDGTGIGWNYGYTF
>TRBD2|TRBJ2-1|NA|TRBV7-3
TGTGCCAGCAGCCCTAACGGGGGGAGCTCCTACAATGAGCAGTTCTTC
CASSPNGGSSYNEQFF
>NA|TRBJ1-5|NA|TRBV29-1
TGCAGCGTCCTCCTCGGGGGGGGGCCCCTCGAGTGGCAGCCCCAGCATTTT
CSVLLGGGPLEWQPQHF
>NA|TRBJ2-2|NA|TRBV9
TGTGCCAGCAGCGTCCGAGCGGAAGGTACCGGGGAGCTGTTTTTT
CASSVRAEGTGELFF
>TRBD1|TRBJ1-4|once|TRBV29-1
TGCAGCGTGGGGACAGGGGGCGCAGGTGAAAAACTGTTTTTT
CSVGTGGAGEKLFF
>NA|TRBJ2-1|NA|TRBV11-2
TGTGCCAGCAGCTTAGGACTAAAGACCTACAATGAGCAGTTCTTC
CASSLGLKTYNEQFF
>NA|TRBJ2-3|NA|TRBV20-1
TGCAGTGCTAGGAGGTCAGATACGCAGTATTTT
CSARRSDTQYF
>NA|TRBJ2-1|NA|TRBV2
TGTGCCAGCAGTGGGAGGGACGAACTAGCTGTTAACAATGAGCAGTTCTTC
CASSGRDELAVNNEQFF
>TRBD1|TRBJ1-1|once|TRBV12-5
TGTGCTAGTGGTTCCTCGACAGGGTACGCAGGTGAAGCTTTCTTT
CASGSSTGYAGEAFF
>NA|TRBJ2-1|NA|TRBV28
TGTGCCAGCACCTCCCCGGGAGCCTACAATGAGCAGTTCTTC
CASTSPGAYNEQFF
>TRBD2|TRBJ2-1|NA|TRBV24-1
TGTGCCACCAGTGACCCCAGCGGGACCGCCGTATATGAGCAGTTCTTC
CATSDPSGTAVYEQFF
>NA|TRBJ2-5|few|TRBV14
TGTGCCAGCAGCCAAGAGAGGACCCAGTACTTC
CASSQERTQYF
>TRBD1|TRBJ2-2|NA|TRBV24-1
TGTGCCACCAACTCGGGGACAGGGGTTTCCGGGGAGCTGTTTTTT
CATNSGTGVSGELFF
>TRBD2|TRBJ2-5|few|TRBV7-2
TGTGCCAGCAGCTTATTAGCGGGAGTCCCGGAGACCCAGTACTTC
CASSLLAGVPETQYF
>TRBD1|TRBJ1-6|once|TRBV7-9
TGTGCCAGCAGTTATGGACAGGATTATTCACCCCTCCACTTT
CASSYGQDYSPLHF
>NA|TRBJ2-3|few|TRBV3-1/TRBV3-2
TGTGCCAGCAGCCAAGATCTCAGGGGTACGCAGTATTTT
CASSQDLRGTQYF
>NA|TRBJ1-5|NA|TRBV7-2
TGTGCCAGCAGCTTAGCATTGAGCGTTGATAGCAATCAGCCCCAGCATTTT
CASSLALSVDSNQPQHF
>TRBD2|TRBJ2-7|NA|TRBV28
TGTGCCAGCATGGCGGGAGGATCCTACGAGCAGTACTTC
CASMAGGSYEQYF
>NA|TRBJ2-7|once|TRBV29-1
TGCAGCGTTGGGGGGGATCGCGGCCAGACCTACGAGCAGTACTTC
CSVGGDRGQTYEQYF
>TRBD1|TRBJ2-7|NA|TRBV28
TGTGCCACCGCCGGGGGACAGGGCTACGAGCAGTACTTC
CATAGGQGYEQYF
>TRBD1|TRBJ1-2|NA|TRBV28
TGTGCCAGCAGTGTGGGACAGGGGGTTAGCTATGGCTACACCTTC
CASSVGQGVSYGYTF
>TRBD2|TRBJ2-5|NA|TRBV4-1
TGCGCCAGCAGCCAAGATACTTGGGGGGGGAAGGTCCAAGAGACCCAGTACTTC
CASSQDTWGGKVQETQYF
>TRBD2|TRBJ2-3|NA|TRBV2
TGTGCCAGCAGTCAATTAGCGGGAGCCCCAGCAGATACGCAGTATTTT
CASSQLAGAPADTQYF
>TRBD2|TRBJ2-5|NA|TRBV28
TGTGCCAGCAGCCCTACCAGACATTCTAGCGGGAGGGCCGGGAAGACCCAGTACTTC
CASSPTRHSSGRAGKTQYF
>NA|TRBJ2-2|NA|TRBV20-1
TGCAGTGCTAGCAGATCCGGGGAGCTGTTTTTT
CSASRSGELFF